The next 9 T cell receptor beta chains were all read from a single sample in a study of blood T cells in healthy people across ages. A J-beta primer mix and a sample-barcoded 5' primer were used in a second PCR of roughly 7 to 12 cycles. MiXCR, run by TCRdb on the 5' RACE reads, gives a single entry per CDR3 protein. This table has some 790,000 distinct CDR3 sequences, roughly 26% appearing once. The material sequenced was blood. The receptors stem from an elderly woman in good health.

The chain joins TRBV27 to TRBJ1-1; 8 bases are a match to TRBD1. V was pared by 3 bases and J by 5 bases, with 5 bases of the junction left unmatched. The CDR3 consists of 14 residues. Germline CDR1 is MNHEY and CDR2 is SMNVEV (reference sequence). CDR3 sequence: CASSFGQGWTEAFF. CDR3 DNA: TGTGCCAGCAGTTTTGGACAGGGTTGGACTGAAGCTTTCTTT.

This clonotype showed up many times. J is TRBJ2-7 and V is TRBV10-3; D is uncertain. V gave up 3 bases and J gave up 0 bases, with 18 bases separating them. This CDR3 region has 17 residues. Looked up from germline, CDR1 is ENHRY and CDR2 is SYGVKD. The CDR3 region is CAISDPGSVGSSYEQYF. The DNA for the CDR3 is TGTGCCATCAGTGACCCCGGGTCAGTTGGAAGCTCCTACGAGCAGTACTTC.

The table lists this clonotype with a count of one. V and J are TRBV5-1 and TRBJ2-6; D remains unclear. Germline assignment: CDR1 SGHRS and CDR2 YFSETQ. V was shortened by 0 bases and J by 0 bases, with 7 bases between the two germline ends. This CDR3 comprises 16 residues. As DNA, the CDR3 is TGCGCCAGCAGCTTGGGTCTGCTCTCTGGGGCCAACGTCCTGACTTTC. It yields the protein CASSLGLLSGANVLTF.

This clonotype was seen more than once but under ten times. One base away lies a much larger clone, so this may be a sequencing read error. The chain employs TRBV29-1 and TRBJ1-2; no firm D call. CDR1 is SQVTM and CDR2 is ANQGSEA in the germline V gene. CDR3 length equals 12 residues. Trimming removed 3 bases at V and 8 bases at J, with 13 bases between. The CDR3 DNA sequence: TGCAGCGTTGAGGACTCTCGCCGCGGCTACACCTTC. Translation: CSVEDSRRGYTF.

This clonotype was counted at least ten times. This sequence joins TRBV9 and TRBJ2-3; 7 nucleotides line up with TRBD2. The CDR3 contains 14 residues. J was trimmed by 4 bases and V by 2 bases; bases with no gene match: 4. Germline CDR1 SGDLS, CDR2 YYNGEE. The CDR3 is CASSVGGRSDTQYF. CDR3 sequence (DNA): TGTGCCAGCAGCGTCGGGGGGAGGTCAGATACGCAGTATTTT.

The CDR3 coding sequence is TGTGCCAGCTCGGGGAATGAGGTCCTGAATGAGCAGTTCTTC. It encodes CASSGNEVLNEQFF. The chain carries TRBV18 and TRBJ2-1; D gene uncertain. This CDR3 region has 14 residues. CDR1 KGHSH and CDR2 LQKENI come from the germline V gene. Trimming left V 6 bases short and J 7 bases short, with 16 bases between.

This clonotype was picked up a small number of times. A much larger clone differs from this one at a single base, so this may be a read error. In DNA, the CDR3 is TGCAGTGCTAGAAGGGGGCCCTCCCACTCCTACGAGCAGTTCTTC. This codes for CSARRGPSHSYEQFF. The chain combines TRBV20-1 with TRBJ2-1; 7 positions agree with TRBD1. The CDR3 has 15 residues. Germline assignment: CDR1 DFQATT and CDR2 SNEGSKA (reference sequence). The trim removed 2 bases at V and 10 bases at J, leaving 14 bases unmatched.

In its sample, this clonotype was seen many times. The CDR3 loop reads CASSLVGRGQGGTDTQYF. The CDR3, as DNA: TGTGCCAGCAGCTTAGTAGGGCGGGGACAGGGGGGCACAGATACGCAGTATTTT. This chain uses TRBV7-2 with TRBJ2-3; 11 nucleotides line up with TRBD1. CDR1 is SGHTA and CDR2 is FQGNSA in the germline V gene. J lost 1 base, V lost 1 base, and 7 bases had no gene match. This CDR3 spans 18 amino acids.

This clonotype has a handful of counts. V gene TRBV3-1 combines with J gene TRBJ2-7; D gene unclear. Germline lookup yields CDR1 LGHDT and CDR2 YNNKEL (reference sequence). The CDR3 contains 11 residues. The V end was cut by 5 bases, the J end by 6 bases, with 8 bases between. CDR3 DNA: TGTGCCAGCAGCATGGTGGGCGAGCAGTACTTC. Translated, it gives CASSMVGEQYF.